This TCR beta chain was recovered during a study of glioma-infiltrating T cells after dendritic cell vaccination. Study summary: Samples are from glioblastoma patients in Phase I and II dendritic cell vaccine trials. Treatment, given 2003 to 2012, was autologous tumor lysate-pulsed dendritic cell vaccination. Monocyte-derived dendritic cells, cultured approximately 7 days with IL-4 and GM-CSF, were pulsed with autologous tumor lysate.

The protocol was immunoSEQ multiplex PCR, while the TCRdb copy is restricted to in-frame clones and leaves out a portion. The sample yields about 73,000 clones, more than 65% seen once. Trimming stripped 2 bases from V and 6 bases from J, with 17 bases between. This CDR3 has 17 amino acids. Looked up from germline, CDR1 is MNHEY and CDR2 is SMNVEV (reference sequence). This chain joins TRBV27 and TRBJ1-6, with D maybe TRBD1 (6 bases). The sequencing used blood, collected before dendritic cell vaccination. The source is a human donor with glioblastoma. The CDR3 nucleotides are TGTGCCAGCAGTTTAGCCTACCTCAGGGGTCGTAATTCACCCCTCCACTTT. Translated, it gives CASSLAYLRGRNSPLHF.